The next 14 T cell receptor beta chains were all read from a single sample in a study of blood T cell repertoires in COVID-19. Assay used: immunoSEQ multiplex PCR; TCRdb lists only in-frame clones, some missing. The sample has tens of thousands of clones, around four fifths seen once; the top ten hold just over 35%. The sequenced sample was peripheral blood. These receptors were taken from a man aged 80 or over with acute or convalescent COVID-19.

The genes are TRBV5-1 and TRBJ2-2; the D gene is possibly TRBD2 (6 bases). The V and J ends lost 4 bases and 1 base respectively, with 11 bases between them. The CDR3 sequence is 15 residues long. Per germline, CDR1 SGHRS and CDR2 YFSETQ. CDR3 region: CASSQRTMNTGELFF. The CDR3 DNA reads as TGCGCCAGCAGCCAAAGGACTATGAACACCGGGGAGCTGTTTTTT.

This clone was counted between two and nine times. V is TRBV18 and J is TRBJ1-5; D gene ambiguous. The CDR3 consists of 15 residues. Germline assignment: CDR1 KGHSH and CDR2 LQKENI. Between the trimmed V and J ends, which lost 3 bases and 4 bases, there was a span of 13 bases. As DNA, the CDR3 is TGTGCCAGCTCACCGACCAGGAATCGGAATCAGCCCCAGCATTTT. Protein product: CASSPTRNRNQPQHF.

The chain uses TRBV6-1 and TRBJ1-1, with D perhaps matching TRBD1 (6 bases). This CDR3 is built from 12 residues. V was pared by 7 bases and J by 7 bases, with 13 bases between. Germline loops: CDR1 MNHNS, CDR2 SASEGT. CDR3 DNA sequence: TGTGCCAGCATTCGTCTACAGGGTGAAGCTTTCTTT. Encoded protein: CASIRLQGEAFF.

The V call is TRBV4-1, the J call TRBJ1-5, with D maybe TRBD1 (6 bases). Germline lookup yields CDR1 MGHRA and CDR2 YSYEKL. Trimming cost V 4 bases and J 6 bases, with 22 bases left between them. This CDR3 spans 17 amino acids. The CDR3 reads CASSPGLGGRRGQPQHF. CDR3 nucleotides: TGCGCCAGCAGCCCGGGACTAGGGGGGCGAAGAGGTCAGCCCCAGCATTTT.

This chain joins TRBV6-6 and TRBJ2-7; 9 bases agree with TRBD1. Trimming took 0 bases from V and 2 from J; bases not matched to a gene: 2. Germline V CDR1 and CDR2: MNHNY, SVGAGI (reference sequence). There are 15 residues in the CDR3. CDR3 in DNA: TGTGCCAGCAGTTACTCTGGACAGGGGACCTACGAGCAGTACTTC. Protein product: CASSYSGQGTYEQYF.

This clone was detected ten times or more. This chain joins TRBV19 and TRBJ1-1; D is uncertain. Germline values: CDR1 LNHDA, CDR2 SQIVND (reference sequence). Trimming removed 6 bases at V and 1 base at J, with 3 bases between. The CDR3 totals 11 residues. CDR3 protein: CASSWNTEAFF. DNA of the CDR3: TGTGCCAGTAGCTGGAACACTGAAGCTTTCTTT.

This clone occurred once. V is TRBV11-3 and J is TRBJ2-1; D gene uncertain. The CDR3 length is 13 residues. With 2 bases removed from V and 5 bases from J, the gap between germline ends came to 7 bases. From germline, CDR1 is SGHNT and CDR2 YENEEA. In DNA form, the CDR3 reads TGTGCCAGCAGCTTAAACTCGGACAATGAGCAGTTCTTC. Its protein product is CASSLNSDNEQFF.

The rearrangement uses TRBV6-4 and TRBJ2-1, with D possibly matching TRBD2 (6 bases). Germline loops: CDR1 MRHNA, CDR2 SNTAGT. V was pared by 9 bases and J by 2 bases, with 26 bases between. This CDR3 has 18 amino acids. The CDR3 loop reads CARRLDSIPQRPYNEQFF. For the CDR3, the DNA is TGTGCCAGACGACTAGACAGTATTCCCCAGCGACCCTACAATGAGCAGTTCTTC.

The chain has TRBV2 and TRBJ1-5, with TRBD1 matching over 7 bases. Germline CDR1 SNHLY, CDR2 FYNNEI. The trim removed 6 bases at V and 2 bases at J, leaving 7 bases unmatched. The CDR3 sequence is 15 residues long. CDR3 in DNA: TGTGCCAGCAGCCCCAGGGGGACTGGCAATCAGCCCCAGCATTTT. Amino acids: CASSPRGTGNQPQHF. The whole variable domain, remainder taken from reference TRBV2 and TRBJ1-5, is EPEVTQTPSHQVTQMGQEVILRCVPISNHLYFYWYRQILGQKVEFLVSFYNNEISEKSEIFDDQFSVERPDGSNFTLKIRSTKLEDSAMYFCASSPRGTGNQPQHFGDGTRLSIL.

The chain links TRBV5-1 to TRBJ2-3; 12 positions agree with TRBD2. This CDR3 region has 20 residues. Germline V gene data show CDR1 as SGHRS and CDR2 as YFSETQ. Trimming removed 0 bases from V and 0 bases from J; junction bases left unmatched: 11. The chain's CDR3 is CASSLDPTLLAGGSTDTQYF. The DNA of the CDR3 is TGCGCCAGCAGCTTGGACCCAACCCTACTAGCGGGGGGCAGCACAGATACGCAGTATTTT. Drawing the rest from reference TRBV5-1 and TRBJ2-3, the complete variable domain is KAGVTQTPRYLIKTRGQQVTLSCSPISGHRSVSWYQQTPGQGLQFLFEYFSETQRNKGNFPGRFSGRQFSNSRSEMNVSTLELGDSALYLCASSLDPTLLAGGSTDTQYFGPGTRLTVL.

The chain links TRBV5-1 to TRBJ1-6; TRBD1 matches 7 bases. V shed 4 bases, J shed 3 bases, and the junction held 7 bases outside the gene matches. CDR1 SGHRS and CDR2 YFSETQ come from the germline V gene. The CDR3 loop spans 16 amino acids. In DNA, the CDR3 is TGCGCCAGCAGCCATAAACAGGGGATCTATAATTCACCCCTCCACTTT. Translation gives CASSHKQGIYNSPLHF.

By its share, this clone is medium-sized. V usage is TRBV4-3 and J usage is TRBJ2-7; D is perhaps TRBD1 (5 bases). V was pared by 4 bases and J by 2 bases, with 15 bases between. The germline gives CDR1 LGHNA, CDR2 YSLEER. This CDR3 comprises 15 residues. The CDR3 sequence is CASSPNTPGTYEQYF. In nucleotides, the CDR3 is TGCGCCAGCAGCCCGAACACCCCAGGGACCTACGAGCAGTACTTC.

The V call is TRBV29-1, the J call TRBJ2-2; 10 nucleotides match TRBD2. This CDR3 has 16 amino acids. Looked up from germline, CDR1 is SQVTM and CDR2 is ANQGSEA. J gave up 1 base and V 7 bases, and 9 bases lay outside the gene matches. For the CDR3, the DNA is TGCAGCGCCGAATTAGCGGGGGGCGGGAACACCGGGGAGCTGTTTTTT. This encodes CSAELAGGGNTGELFF.

The chain combines TRBV19 with TRBJ2-3; 7 nucleotides line up with TRBD1. Losses at the gene ends were 7 bases for V and 2 bases for J; bases not matched to a gene: 6. The V gene's germline CDR1 is LNHDA and CDR2 SQIVND (reference sequence). This CDR3 spans 14 amino acids. The CDR3 here is CASTPGQSTDTQYF. The CDR3 nucleotides read TGTGCCAGTACCCCGGGACAGTCCACAGATACGCAGTATTTT.